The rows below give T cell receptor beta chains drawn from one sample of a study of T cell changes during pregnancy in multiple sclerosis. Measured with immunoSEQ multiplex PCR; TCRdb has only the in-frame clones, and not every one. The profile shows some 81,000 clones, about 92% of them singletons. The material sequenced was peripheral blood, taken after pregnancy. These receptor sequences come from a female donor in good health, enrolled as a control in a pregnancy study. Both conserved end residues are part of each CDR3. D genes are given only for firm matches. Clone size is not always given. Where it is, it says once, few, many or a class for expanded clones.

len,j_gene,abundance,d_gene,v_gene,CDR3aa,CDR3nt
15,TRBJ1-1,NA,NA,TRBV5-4,CAFLVGAGTNTEAFF,TGTGCCTTTCTGGTGGGGGCGGGCACGAACACTGAAGCTTTCTTT
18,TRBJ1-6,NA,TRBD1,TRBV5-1,CASSARSGTGELHSPLHF,TGCGCCAGCAGCGCAAGATCCGGGACAGGGGAACTTCATTCACCCCTCCACTTT
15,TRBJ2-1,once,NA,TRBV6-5,CASSGAEQGGNEQFF,TGTGCCAGCAGTGGTGCAGAACAGGGTGGAAATGAGCAGTTCTTC
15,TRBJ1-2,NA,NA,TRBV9,CASSGSWGTAYGYTF,TGTGCCAGCAGCGGCAGCTGGGGCACCGCCTATGGCTACACCTTC
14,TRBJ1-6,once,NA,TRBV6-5,CASSYSGGVTPLHF,TGTGCCAGCAGTTACTCAGGAGGGGTAACGCCCCTCCACTTT
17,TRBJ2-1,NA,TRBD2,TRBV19,CASSIGTSGGVKNEQFF,TGTGCCAGTAGTATCGGGACTAGCGGGGGAGTTAAAAATGAGCAGTTCTTC
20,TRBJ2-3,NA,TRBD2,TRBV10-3,CAISDPGGGTSGEWSDTQYF,TGTGCCATCAGTGATCCAGGGGGGGGGACTAGCGGGGAATGGTCAGATACGCAGTATTTT
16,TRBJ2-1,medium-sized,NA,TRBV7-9,CASSEVTGGNYNEQFF,TGTGCCAGCAGCGAGGTTACAGGAGGGAATTACAATGAGCAGTTCTTC
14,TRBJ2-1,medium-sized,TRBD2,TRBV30,CAWGPREPYNEQFF,TGTGCCTGGGGCCCGCGGGAGCCGTACAATGAGCAGTTCTTC
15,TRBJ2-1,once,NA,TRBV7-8,CASSLDLYRRNEQFF,TGTGCCAGCAGCTTAGATCTGTACAGGCGAAATGAGCAGTTCTTC
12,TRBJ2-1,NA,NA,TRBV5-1,CASNGEGNEQFF,TGCGCCAGCAATGGAGAGGGCAATGAGCAGTTCTTC
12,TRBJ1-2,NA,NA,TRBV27,CASSSLNSGYTF,TGTGCCAGCAGTTCGCTAAATAGTGGCTACACCTTC
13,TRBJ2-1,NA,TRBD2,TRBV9,CASSVGLAHEQFF,TGTGCCAGCAGCGTCGGACTAGCCCATGAGCAGTTCTTC
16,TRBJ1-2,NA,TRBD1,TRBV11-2,CASSPRIRQGDYGYTF,TGTGCCAGCAGCCCGCGGATTCGGCAGGGGGACTATGGCTACACCTTC
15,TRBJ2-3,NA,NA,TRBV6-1,CASSETGKAPDTQYF,TGTGCCAGCAGTGAAACGGGTAAGGCACCGGATACGCAGTATTTT
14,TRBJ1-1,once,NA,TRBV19,CASRMGTTNTEAFF,TGTGCCAGTAGGATGGGTACTACGAACACTGAAGCTTTCTTT
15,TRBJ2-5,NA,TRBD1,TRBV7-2,CASSLVSRGRETQYF,TGTGCCAGCAGCCTAGTCAGTAGGGGGCGGGAGACCCAGTACTTC
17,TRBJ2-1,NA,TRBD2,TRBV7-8,CASSPGSGGAYMNEQFF,TGTGCCAGCAGCCCAGGCAGCGGGGGGGCCTATATGAATGAGCAGTTCTTC
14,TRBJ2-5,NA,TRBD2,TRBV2,CASSGSGGGETQYF,TGTGCCAGCAGTGGGTCGGGAGGAGGAGAGACCCAGTACTTC
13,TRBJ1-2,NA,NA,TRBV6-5,CASSPRGSYGYTF,TGTGCCAGCAGCCCCAGGGGAAGCTATGGCTACACCTTC
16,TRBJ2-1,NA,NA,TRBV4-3,CASSQDSGAPKNEQFF,TGCGCCAGCAGCCAAGATTCGGGAGCCCCAAAGAATGAGCAGTTCTTC
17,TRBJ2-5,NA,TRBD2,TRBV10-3,CAISAMRLAGVQETQYF,TGTGCCATCAGTGCGATGCGACTAGCGGGAGTCCAAGAGACCCAGTACTTC
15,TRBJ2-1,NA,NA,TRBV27,CASNFEDSSYNEQFF,TGTGCCAGCAACTTTGAGGACAGCTCCTACAATGAGCAGTTCTTC
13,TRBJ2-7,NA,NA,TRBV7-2,CASSLAVGGEQYF,TGTGCCAGCAGCTTAGCAGTCGGGGGCGAGCAGTACTTC
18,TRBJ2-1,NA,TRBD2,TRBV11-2,CASSLTRRLAGPYNEQFF,TGTGCCAGCAGCTTAACTAGGCGGCTAGCGGGACCCTACAATGAGCAGTTCTTC
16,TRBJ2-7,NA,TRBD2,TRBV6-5,CASSLSGGRVNYEQYF,TGTGCCAGCAGTTTGAGTGGCGGGAGGGTGAACTACGAGCAGTACTTC
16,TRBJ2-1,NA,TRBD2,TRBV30,CAWSVRLAGLYNEQFF,TGTGCCTGGAGTGTACGACTAGCGGGACTATACAATGAGCAGTTCTTC
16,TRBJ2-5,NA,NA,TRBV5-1,CASSLGGESLQETQYF,TGCGCCAGCAGCTTGGGCGGGGAGTCACTCCAAGAGACCCAGTACTTC
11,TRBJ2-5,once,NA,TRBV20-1,CSLTLQETQYF,TGCAGCCTGACTCTCCAAGAGACCCAGTACTTC
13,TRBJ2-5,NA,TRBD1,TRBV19,CASRRVGTATQYF,TGTGCCAGTAGGCGGGTGGGGACAGCGACCCAGTACTTC
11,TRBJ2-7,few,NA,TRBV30,CAYSNSYEQYF,TGTGCCTACAGTAACTCCTACGAGCAGTACTTC
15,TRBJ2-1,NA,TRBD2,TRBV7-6,CASSLAGGGGNEQFF,TGTGCCAGCAGCTTGGCGGGAGGGGGGGGCAATGAGCAGTTCTTC
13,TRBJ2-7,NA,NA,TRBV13,CASSVGTSYEQYF,TGTGCCAGCAGCGTGGGGACATCCTACGAGCAGTACTTC
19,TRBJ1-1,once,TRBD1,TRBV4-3,CASSQANKLGTAVRTEAFF,TGCGCCAGCAGCCAAGCCAATAAACTCGGGACAGCTGTTCGCACTGAAGCTTTCTTT
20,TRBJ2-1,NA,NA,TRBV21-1,CASSKGRRTSGGSSYNEQFF,TGTGCCAGCAGCAAAGGTCGTAGGACTAGCGGGGGTAGCTCCTACAATGAGCAGTTCTTC
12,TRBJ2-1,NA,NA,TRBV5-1,CASSLFGVVQFF,TGCGCCAGCAGCTTGTTCGGGGTAGTGCAGTTCTTC
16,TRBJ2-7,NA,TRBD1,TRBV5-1,CASSSGQGREPYEQYF,TGCGCCAGCAGCTCAGGACAGGGCAGGGAACCCTACGAGCAGTACTTC
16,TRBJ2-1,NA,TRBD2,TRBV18,CASSPTSVSSYNEQFF,TGTGCCAGCTCACCGACTAGCGTTAGCTCCTACAATGAGCAGTTCTTC
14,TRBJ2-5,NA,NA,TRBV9,CASSVSNNQETQYF,TGTGCCAGCAGCGTATCAAACAACCAAGAGACCCAGTACTTC
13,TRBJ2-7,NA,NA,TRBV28,CASSPRHTYEQYF,TGTGCCAGCAGCCCCCGTCACACCTACGAGCAGTACTTC
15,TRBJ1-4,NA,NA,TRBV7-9,CASSLLRRGREKLFF,TGTGCCAGCAGCTTATTACGGAGGGGTAGGGAAAAACTGTTTTTT
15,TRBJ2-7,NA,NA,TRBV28,CASSGGAEGQYEQYF,TGTGCCAGCAGTGGGGGGGCAGAGGGTCAATACGAGCAGTACTTC
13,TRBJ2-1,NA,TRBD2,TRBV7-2,CASSLRTSGEQFF,TGTGCCAGCAGCTTACGGACTAGCGGGGAGCAGTTCTTC
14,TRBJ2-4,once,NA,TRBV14,CASSQAGSNHIQYF,TGTGCCAGCAGCCAGGCAGGCTCGAACCACATTCAGTACTTC
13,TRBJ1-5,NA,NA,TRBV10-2,CASNPGSNQPQHF,TGCGCCAGCAACCCAGGTAGCAATCAGCCCCAGCATTTT
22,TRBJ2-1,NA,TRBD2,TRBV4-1,CASSQVTSGTSGRASSYNEQFF,TGCGCCAGCAGCCAAGTCACCAGCGGGACTAGCGGGAGGGCGTCGTCCTACAATGAGCAGTTCTTC
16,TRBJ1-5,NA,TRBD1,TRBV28,CASRTGTGLGNQPQHF,TGTGCCAGCCGTACCGGGACAGGGTTGGGCAATCAGCCCCAGCATTTT
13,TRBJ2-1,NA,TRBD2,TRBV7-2,CASRREAGNEQFF,TGTGCCAGCAGGCGGGAGGCCGGCAATGAGCAGTTCTTC
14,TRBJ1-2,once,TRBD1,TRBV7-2,CASSLGVTGDGYTF,TGTGCCAGCAGCTTAGGGGTGACAGGGGACGGCTACACCTTC
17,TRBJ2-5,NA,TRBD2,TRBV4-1,CASTLGIAGGSGETQYF,TGCGCCAGCACCTTGGGAATAGCGGGAGGTTCCGGGGAGACCCAGTACTTC
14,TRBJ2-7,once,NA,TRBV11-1,CASSLRQDSYEQYF,TGTGCCAGCAGCTTGAGACAGGACTCCTACGAGCAGTACTTC
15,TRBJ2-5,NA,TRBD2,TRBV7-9,CASSLAPSGSETQYF,TGTGCCAGCAGCTTAGCGCCTAGCGGGAGTGAGACCCAGTACTTC